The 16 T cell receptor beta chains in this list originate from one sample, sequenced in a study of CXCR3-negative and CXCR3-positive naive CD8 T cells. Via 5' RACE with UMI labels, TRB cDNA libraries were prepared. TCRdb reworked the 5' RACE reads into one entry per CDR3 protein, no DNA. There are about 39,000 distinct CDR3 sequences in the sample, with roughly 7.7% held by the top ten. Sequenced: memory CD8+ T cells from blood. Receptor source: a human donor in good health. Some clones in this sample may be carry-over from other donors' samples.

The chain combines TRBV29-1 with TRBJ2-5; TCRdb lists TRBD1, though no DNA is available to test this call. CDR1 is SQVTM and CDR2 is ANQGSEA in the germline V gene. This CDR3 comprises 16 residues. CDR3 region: CSVETPDRGLLETQYF.

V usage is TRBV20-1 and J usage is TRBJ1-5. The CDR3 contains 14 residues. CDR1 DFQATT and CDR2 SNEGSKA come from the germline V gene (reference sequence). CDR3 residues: CSLKEGLSNQPQHF.

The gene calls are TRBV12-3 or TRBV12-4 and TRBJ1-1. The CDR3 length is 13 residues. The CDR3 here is CASSSSAGAEAFF.

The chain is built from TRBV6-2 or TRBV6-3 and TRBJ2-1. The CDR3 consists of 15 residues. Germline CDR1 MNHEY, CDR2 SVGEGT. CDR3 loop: CASSYGGSSYNEQFF.

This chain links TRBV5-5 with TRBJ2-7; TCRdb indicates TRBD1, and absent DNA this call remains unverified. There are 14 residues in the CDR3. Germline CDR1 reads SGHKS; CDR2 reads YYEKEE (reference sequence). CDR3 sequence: CASSFSSGAYEQYF.

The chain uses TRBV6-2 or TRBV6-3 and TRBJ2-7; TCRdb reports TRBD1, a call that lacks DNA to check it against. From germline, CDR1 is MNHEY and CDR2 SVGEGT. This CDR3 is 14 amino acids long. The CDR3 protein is CASSETGTGYEQYF.

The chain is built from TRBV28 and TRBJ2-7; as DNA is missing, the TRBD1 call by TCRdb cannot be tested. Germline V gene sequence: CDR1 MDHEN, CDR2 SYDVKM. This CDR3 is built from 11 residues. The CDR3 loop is CASSYGTGSYF.

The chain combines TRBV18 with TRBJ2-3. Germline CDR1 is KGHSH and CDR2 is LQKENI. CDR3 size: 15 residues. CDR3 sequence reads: CASSPLVAGGDTQYF.

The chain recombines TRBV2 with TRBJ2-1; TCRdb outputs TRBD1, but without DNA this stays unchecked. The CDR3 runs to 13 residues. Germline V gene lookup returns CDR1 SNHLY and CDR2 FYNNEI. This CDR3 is CAGRQGGYNEQFF.

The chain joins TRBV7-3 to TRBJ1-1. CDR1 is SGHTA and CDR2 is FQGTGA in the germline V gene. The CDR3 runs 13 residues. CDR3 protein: CASSSVGFTEAFF.

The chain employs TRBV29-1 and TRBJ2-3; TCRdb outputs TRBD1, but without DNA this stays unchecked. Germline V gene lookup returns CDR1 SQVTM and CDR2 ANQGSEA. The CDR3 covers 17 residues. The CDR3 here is CSVELGVGRGGTDTQYF.

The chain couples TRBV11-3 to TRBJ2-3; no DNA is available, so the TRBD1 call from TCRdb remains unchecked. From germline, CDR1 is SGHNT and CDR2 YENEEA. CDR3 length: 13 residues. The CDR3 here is CASKDRVVDTQYF.

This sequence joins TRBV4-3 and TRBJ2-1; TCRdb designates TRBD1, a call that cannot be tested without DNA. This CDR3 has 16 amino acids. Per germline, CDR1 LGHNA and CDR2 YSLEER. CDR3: CASSQDGGAFYNEQFF.

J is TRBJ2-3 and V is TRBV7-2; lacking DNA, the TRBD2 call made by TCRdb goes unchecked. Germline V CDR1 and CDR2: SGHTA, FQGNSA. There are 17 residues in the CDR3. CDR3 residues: CASSLRLAGGRTDTQYF. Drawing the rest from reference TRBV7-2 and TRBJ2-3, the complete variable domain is GAGVSQSPSNKVTEKGKDVELRCDPISGHTALYWYRQSLGQGLEFLIYFQGNSAPDKSGLPSDRFSAERTGGSVSTLTIQRTQQEDSAVYLCASSLRLAGGRTDTQYFGPGTRLTVL.

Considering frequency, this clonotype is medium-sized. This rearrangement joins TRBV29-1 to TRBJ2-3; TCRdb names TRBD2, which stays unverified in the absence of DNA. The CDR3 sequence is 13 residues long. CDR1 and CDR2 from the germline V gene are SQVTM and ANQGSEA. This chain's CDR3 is CSVRLAYTDTQYF.

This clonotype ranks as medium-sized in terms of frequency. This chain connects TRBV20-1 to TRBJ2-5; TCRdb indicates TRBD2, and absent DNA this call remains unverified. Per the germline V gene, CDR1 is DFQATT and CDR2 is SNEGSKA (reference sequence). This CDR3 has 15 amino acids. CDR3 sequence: CSARASGAIRETQYF.